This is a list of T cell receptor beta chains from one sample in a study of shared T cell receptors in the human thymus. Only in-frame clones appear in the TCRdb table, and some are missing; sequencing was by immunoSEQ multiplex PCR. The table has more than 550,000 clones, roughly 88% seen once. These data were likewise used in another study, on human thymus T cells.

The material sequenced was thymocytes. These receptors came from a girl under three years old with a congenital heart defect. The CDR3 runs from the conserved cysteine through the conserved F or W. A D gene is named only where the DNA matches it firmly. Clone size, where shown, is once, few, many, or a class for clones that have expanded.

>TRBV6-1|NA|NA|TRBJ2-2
TGTGCCAGCAGTTCCAGGGCGAGGCATGCCGGGGAGCTGTTTTTT
CASSSRARHAGELFF
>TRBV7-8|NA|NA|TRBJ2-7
TGTGCCAGCAGCTTCGGACTCTACGAGCAGTACTTC
CASSFGLYEQYF
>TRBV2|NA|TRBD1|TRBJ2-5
TGTGCCAGCAGTGGACGGTCCGGGACAGCGGAAGAGACCCAGTACTTC
CASSGRSGTAEETQYF
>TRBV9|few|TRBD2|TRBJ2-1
TGTGCCAGCAGCCCCCGATCTAGCGGGCCCCTCTACAATGAGCAGTTCTTC
CASSPRSSGPLYNEQFF
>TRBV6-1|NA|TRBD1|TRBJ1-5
TGTGCCAGCAGTGAGGCAGGGGGTGGCATTCCGCCCCAGCATTTT
CASSEAGGGIPPQHF
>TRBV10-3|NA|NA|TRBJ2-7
TGTGCCATCAGTGAGCCAGACCGAAGGAGCTCCTACGAGCAGTACTTC
CAISEPDRRSSYEQYF
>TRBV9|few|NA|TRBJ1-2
TGTGCCAGCAGCGGCGAGGGCTACACCTTC
CASSGEGYTF
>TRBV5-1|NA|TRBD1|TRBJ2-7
TGCGCCAGCAGCAAGGGACAGGACTACGAGCAGTACTTC
CASSKGQDYEQYF
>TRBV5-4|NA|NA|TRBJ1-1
TGTGCCAGCAGCTTTCGCAGGGCCCTGAACACTGAAGCTTTCTTT
CASSFRRALNTEAFF
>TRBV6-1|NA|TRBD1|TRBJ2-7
TGTGCCAGCAGTGCCCGACAGGGGAAGCCCTCCTACGAGCAGTACTTC
CASSARQGKPSYEQYF
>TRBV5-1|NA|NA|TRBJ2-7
TGCGCCAGCACCAGACTAGACGGATCCTACGAGCAGTACTTC
CASTRLDGSYEQYF
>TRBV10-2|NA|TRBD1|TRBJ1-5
TGCGCCAGCAGTGTTGGGACAGAGCCCCAGCCCCAGCATTTT
CASSVGTEPQPQHF
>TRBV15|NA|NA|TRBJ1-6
TGTGCCACCAGCAGAAGACAGGCCCAGTGGGGTTCACCCCTCCACTTT
CATSRRQAQWGSPLHF
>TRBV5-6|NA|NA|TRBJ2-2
TGTGCCAGCAGCTTGGAACCGGAGATGAACACCGGGGAGCTGTTTTTT
CASSLEPEMNTGELFF
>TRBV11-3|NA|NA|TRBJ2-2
TGTGCCAGCAGCTTAGGTTTGAGGGGGTACACCGGGGAGCTGTTTTTT
CASSLGLRGYTGELFF
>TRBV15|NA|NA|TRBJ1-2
TGTGCCACCAGCAGAGAGAAAGATCGGGGCTACACCTTC
CATSREKDRGYTF
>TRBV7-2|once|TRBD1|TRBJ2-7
TGTGCCAGCAGCTTTAGGGCAGGGGGCTGGGTGACCTACGAGCAGTACTTC
CASSFRAGGWVTYEQYF
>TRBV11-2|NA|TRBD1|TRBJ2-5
TGTGCCAGCAGCTTAGTGACCGACAGGGGTCTGAAAGAGACCCAGTACTTC
CASSLVTDRGLKETQYF
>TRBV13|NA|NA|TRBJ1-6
TGTGCCAGCAGCTTAGAGAGCGGAATACGGGGGAGCTCCTATAATTCACCCCTCCACTTT
CASSLESGIRGSSYNSPLHF
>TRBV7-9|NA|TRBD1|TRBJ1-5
TGTGCCAGCAGCTTAGGGGACCCTACAGGGGGCGCGTGTCAGCCCCAGCATTTT
CASSLGDPTGGACQPQHF
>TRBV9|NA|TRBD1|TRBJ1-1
TGTGCCAGCAGCGTTATACAGGGGGCGCCGAACACTGAAGCTTTCTTT
CASSVIQGAPNTEAFF
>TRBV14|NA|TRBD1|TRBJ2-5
TGTGCCAGCAGCCTTCGGGACAGCCAAGAGACCCAGTACTTC
CASSLRDSQETQYF
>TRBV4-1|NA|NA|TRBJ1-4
TGCGCCAGCAGCCGCTTACAAGGGGCAACTAATGAAAAACTGTTTTTT
CASSRLQGATNEKLFF
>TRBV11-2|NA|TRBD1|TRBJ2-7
TGTGCCAGCAGCAGGGACAGGTCCTACGAGCAGTACTTC
CASSRDRSYEQYF
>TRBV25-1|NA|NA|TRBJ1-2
TGTGCCAGCAGTCACGGGGGGAACTATGGCTACACCTTC
CASSHGGNYGYTF
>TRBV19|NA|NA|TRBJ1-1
TGTGCCAGTAGCCCCGGTTGCGGGGGAAGGACTGAAGCTTTCTTT
CASSPGCGGRTEAFF
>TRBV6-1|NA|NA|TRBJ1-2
TGTGCCAGCATCTACCGGGACATCTCTAACTATGGCTACACCTTC
CASIYRDISNYGYTF
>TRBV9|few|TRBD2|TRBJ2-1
TGTGCCAGCAGCGTAAAGGAGCGGGGAGTAGGCTACAATGAGCAGTTCTTC
CASSVKERGVGYNEQFF
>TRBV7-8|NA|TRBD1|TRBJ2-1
TGTGCCACCAGAGGAGACAGGGGCCGGGATGAGCAGTTCTTC
CATRGDRGRDEQFF
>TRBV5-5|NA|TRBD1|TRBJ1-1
TGTGCCAGCAGCCACGACAGGGGAGCTTTCTTT
CASSHDRGAFF
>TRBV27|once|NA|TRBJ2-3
TGTGCCAGCAGTTTGGCCCCGACGCCGGGTGGCACAGATACGCAGTATTTT
CASSLAPTPGGTDTQYF
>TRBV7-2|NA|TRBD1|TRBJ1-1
TGTGCCAGCAGCCCTCGGGATTGGGACAGCGAGAACACTGAAGCTTTCTTT
CASSPRDWDSENTEAFF
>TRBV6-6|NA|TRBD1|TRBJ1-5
TGTGCCAGCAGTTTACGCCAAGGACAGGTGCTGCAGCCCCAGCATTTT
CASSLRQGQVLQPQHF
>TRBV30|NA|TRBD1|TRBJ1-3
TGTGCCTGGAAGGGGACAGGGGGCACCACCATATATTTT
CAWKGTGGTTIYF
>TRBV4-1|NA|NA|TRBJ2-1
TGCGCCAGCAGCCAAGATAATCACGCCCGGAGTGAGCAGTTCTTC
CASSQDNHARSEQFF
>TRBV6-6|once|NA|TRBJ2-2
TGTGCCAGCAGCCAACGTCTACTCACTAACACCGGGGAGCTGTTTTTT
CASSQRLLTNTGELFF
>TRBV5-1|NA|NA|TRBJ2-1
TGCGCCAGCAGCTTCCGGGACACCCTCTCCTACAATGAGCAGTTCTTC
CASSFRDTLSYNEQFF
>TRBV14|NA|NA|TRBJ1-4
TGTGCCAGCAGCCAAGATCCCCCCGGTAGCTCCCGATTAGGTCCAAAACTGTTTTTT
CASSQDPPGSSRLGPKLFF
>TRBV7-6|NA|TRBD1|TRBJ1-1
TGTGCCAGCAGCTTAGGAAGACAGGGGGAATCACCAAAGAACACTGAAGCTTTCTTT
CASSLGRQGESPKNTEAFF
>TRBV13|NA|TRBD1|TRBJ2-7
TGTGCCAGCAGCCAACTCCGGACAGGGGGAGACGAGCAGTACTTC
CASSQLRTGGDEQYF
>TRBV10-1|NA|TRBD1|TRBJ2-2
TGCGCCAGCAGAGGACAGGCGAGCGGGGAGCTGTTTTTT
CASRGQASGELFF
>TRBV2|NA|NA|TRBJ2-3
TGTGCCAGCAGGTCGTGGGACAATCATGGCACAGATACGCAGTATTTT
CASRSWDNHGTDTQYF
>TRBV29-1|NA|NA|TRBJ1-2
TGCAGCGTTGACATCTATGGCTACACCTTC
CSVDIYGYTF
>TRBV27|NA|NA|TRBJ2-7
TGTGCCAGCAGTTTATCCACGGAGCGCCCCTACGAGCAGTACTTC
CASSLSTERPYEQYF
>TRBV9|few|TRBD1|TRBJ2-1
TGTGCCAGCAGCGCCCGGGACAGGGGGTCCTCCTACAATGAGCAGTTCTTC
CASSARDRGSSYNEQFF
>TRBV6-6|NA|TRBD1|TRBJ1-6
TGTGCCAGCAGTCCCGACAGGGGGCTTGCACCCCTCCACTTT
CASSPDRGLAPLHF
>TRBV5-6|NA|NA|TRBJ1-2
TGTGCCAGCAGCTTGTGGGAGATCCTATGGGATGGCTACACCTTC
CASSLWEILWDGYTF
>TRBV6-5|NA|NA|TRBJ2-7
TGTGCCAGCAGTTACTTCCATGGGGCCGGTCGCTACGAGCAGTACTTC
CASSYFHGAGRYEQYF
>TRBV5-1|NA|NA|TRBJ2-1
TGCGCCAGCAGCTTGACCCGGGACAAGCCCTACAATGAGCAGTTCTTC
CASSLTRDKPYNEQFF
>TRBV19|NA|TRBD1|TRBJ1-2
TGTGCCAGTAGGGATTGCAGTAGAGGCCGGGGACAGGGGGATGGCTACACCTTC
CASRDCSRGRGQGDGYTF
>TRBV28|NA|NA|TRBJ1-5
TGTGCCAGCAGTTGGGGGAGGCCTGATCAGCCCCAGCATTTT
CASSWGRPDQPQHF